The clone carrying this TCR beta chain showed up just a few times. TCRdb recomputed calls from the RT-PCR reads with MiXCR, one row per CDR3 protein. The sample records about 680,000 distinct CDR3 sequences, about 14% being singletons. Germline CDR1 reads LGHNA; CDR2 reads YSLEER. This CDR3 has 18 residues. V was pared by 3 bases and J by 0 bases, with 15 bases between. The receptor comes from a female donor in good health, serving as a healthy control. The specimen was memory CD4+ T cells from blood. V gene TRBV4-3 combines with J gene TRBJ1-6; tentatively, D is TRBD1 (6 bases). CDR3 residues: CASSQEPQGSSYNSPLHF. The CDR3 nucleotides are TGCGCCAGCAGCCAGGAGCCACAGGGCAGCTCCTATAATTCACCCCTCCACTTT.